This TCR beta chain is drawn from a study of vaccination and CD4 T cells after COVID-19 (dated by TCRdb to between 2020 and 2023). Notes on the research overall: SARS-CoV-2 positivity had been established in the convalescent patients by nasal swab PCR, and mild disease was recorded in about 9 of these patients and severe disease in one. In nine to eleven COVID-19 convalescent patients and 4 infection-naive healthy vaccine recipients, researchers compared the spike-specific CD4+ TCR repertoire from before mRNA vaccination with the repertoire from after. The convalescent cohort included six males and four females, with two Hispanic individuals, seven Caucasians, two Asians and one multiracial person. Post-vaccine blood samples were collected a median of approximately 77 days after the second vaccine dose, ranging from about 12 to 241 days. Each participant got two doses of either the Pfizer-BioNTech BNT162b2 vaccine (n=8) or the Moderna mRNA-1273 vaccine (n=2). Culture stimuli were overlapping spike peptide pools from SARS-CoV-2 and from the common cold coronaviruses HCoV-NL63, HCoV-OC43 and HCoV-229E. Control cultures received a CEFX viral epitope pool as the positive control, an HIV-1 Nef peptide pool as the negative control, or no peptide. Post-COVID blood samples from convalescent patients were collected a median of approximately 100 days after diagnosis, with a range of roughly 30 to 161 days. The paper's findings and limits, for the study overall: The median number of SARS-CoV-2-reactive clonotypes rose from around 22 after infection to roughly 38 after vaccination, but the change was not significant. Among the post-vaccine SARS-CoV-2-reactive clones in convalescent patients, a median around 86% showed up only after vaccination, which suggests vaccine-specific priming. Relatively few convalescent patients were included in the study, and early timepoints after natural infection were not analyzed. Of the vaccine-specific clones found in convalescent patients, nearly all (304 of 307) were mono-reactive for SARS-CoV-2 spike instead of being cross-reactive with common cold coronaviruses.

The treatment or condition label on this specimen signifies: roughly ten-day PBMC culture with coronavirus spike peptide pools or control peptides (ViraFEST assay). The ViraFEST assay, used in the study, expanded antigen-specific T cells with peptide pools and then identified the expanded clonotypes through TCR sequencing. The positive SARS-CoV-2 PCR tests of the convalescent patients were dated from March to December 2020, before the Alpha, Beta and Delta variants emerged in the United States. Each well held around 2.1 million PBMCs cultured with roughly 10 ug/ml peptide pools in IMDM containing roughly 4.7% human AB serum and roughly 10 IU/ml IL-2. Half of the culture medium was replaced with fresh IL-2-containing medium on days 3 and 7. Once the cells had been in culture for ten to eleven days, the EasySep CD4+ T cell isolation kit was used to isolate CD4+ T cells by negative selection. Ficoll-Paque Plus gradient centrifugation was used to isolate PBMCs from whole blood, and the isolated PBMCs were then either used fresh or cryopreserved at -140C. In general, triplicate wells were set up for every culture condition.

As regards this clonotype: Its cognate antigen has yet to be identified. The sample holds no much larger clone one base away, and base qualities are not on file.

Library preparation used PCR. DNA from cultured CD4+ T cells was subjected to TCR sequencing with the Oncomine TCR Beta short-read assay at the Johns Hopkins FTIC core. Genomic DNA was extracted from the cultured CD4+ T cells with the QIAamp micro DNA kit. Oncomine TCR Beta libraries from cultured CD4+ T cells were pooled using unique dual indexes and sequenced on an Illumina iSeq 100. The study's own analysis went as follows. Non-productive sequences were removed, and CDR3s that did not start with C, did not end with F or W, or were shorter than 7 amino acids were discarded. The MANAFEST web application was used to identify antigen-specific clonotypes by comparing peptide-stimulated wells against reference wells and other culture wells. Positive clones required FDR below 0.05, an odds ratio above 5, and productive frequency above 0.1% in at least two of three replicate wells. A clonotype was classed as cross-reactive if the clonotype showed significant expansion both in SARS-CoV-2 spike wells and in at least one common cold coronavirus spike condition. Levenshtein distances (stringdist) and unrooted phylogenetic trees (ape) in R version 3.6.1 were used to assess CDR3 homology. Through fastp at Q25 and MiXCR, TCRdb rebuilt clones from the public reads, retaining in-frame beta chains. Rows are unified per CDR3 protein, each entry keeping the most common DNA and genes. These V and J calls derive from TCRdb rather than the authors' analysis. Counted in this sample were around 20,000 distinct CDR3 sequences; 30% to 40% of them appeared once. Together, the top ten hold just under 15% of the sample.

V is pared back by 5 bases and J by 0 bases, with 11 bases lying between the germline termini. From its cysteine to its phenylalanine, the CDR3 spans 15 amino acids. Only the CDR3 DNA stays, 45 bases, in frame from base 1. The germline V gene encodes CDR1 SQVTM and CDR2 ANQGSEA. The sequencing sample was made of cultured CD4+ T cells from blood. The sequence was obtained from a human donor with COVID-19. The chain is assembled from TRBV29-1 and TRBJ2-6; the D gene lacks a confident call. The DNA sequence is given as TGCAGCGTTCGGGTCGGGTCCTCTGGGGCCAACGTCCTGACTTTC. Translated, it gives CSVRVGSSGANVLTF.